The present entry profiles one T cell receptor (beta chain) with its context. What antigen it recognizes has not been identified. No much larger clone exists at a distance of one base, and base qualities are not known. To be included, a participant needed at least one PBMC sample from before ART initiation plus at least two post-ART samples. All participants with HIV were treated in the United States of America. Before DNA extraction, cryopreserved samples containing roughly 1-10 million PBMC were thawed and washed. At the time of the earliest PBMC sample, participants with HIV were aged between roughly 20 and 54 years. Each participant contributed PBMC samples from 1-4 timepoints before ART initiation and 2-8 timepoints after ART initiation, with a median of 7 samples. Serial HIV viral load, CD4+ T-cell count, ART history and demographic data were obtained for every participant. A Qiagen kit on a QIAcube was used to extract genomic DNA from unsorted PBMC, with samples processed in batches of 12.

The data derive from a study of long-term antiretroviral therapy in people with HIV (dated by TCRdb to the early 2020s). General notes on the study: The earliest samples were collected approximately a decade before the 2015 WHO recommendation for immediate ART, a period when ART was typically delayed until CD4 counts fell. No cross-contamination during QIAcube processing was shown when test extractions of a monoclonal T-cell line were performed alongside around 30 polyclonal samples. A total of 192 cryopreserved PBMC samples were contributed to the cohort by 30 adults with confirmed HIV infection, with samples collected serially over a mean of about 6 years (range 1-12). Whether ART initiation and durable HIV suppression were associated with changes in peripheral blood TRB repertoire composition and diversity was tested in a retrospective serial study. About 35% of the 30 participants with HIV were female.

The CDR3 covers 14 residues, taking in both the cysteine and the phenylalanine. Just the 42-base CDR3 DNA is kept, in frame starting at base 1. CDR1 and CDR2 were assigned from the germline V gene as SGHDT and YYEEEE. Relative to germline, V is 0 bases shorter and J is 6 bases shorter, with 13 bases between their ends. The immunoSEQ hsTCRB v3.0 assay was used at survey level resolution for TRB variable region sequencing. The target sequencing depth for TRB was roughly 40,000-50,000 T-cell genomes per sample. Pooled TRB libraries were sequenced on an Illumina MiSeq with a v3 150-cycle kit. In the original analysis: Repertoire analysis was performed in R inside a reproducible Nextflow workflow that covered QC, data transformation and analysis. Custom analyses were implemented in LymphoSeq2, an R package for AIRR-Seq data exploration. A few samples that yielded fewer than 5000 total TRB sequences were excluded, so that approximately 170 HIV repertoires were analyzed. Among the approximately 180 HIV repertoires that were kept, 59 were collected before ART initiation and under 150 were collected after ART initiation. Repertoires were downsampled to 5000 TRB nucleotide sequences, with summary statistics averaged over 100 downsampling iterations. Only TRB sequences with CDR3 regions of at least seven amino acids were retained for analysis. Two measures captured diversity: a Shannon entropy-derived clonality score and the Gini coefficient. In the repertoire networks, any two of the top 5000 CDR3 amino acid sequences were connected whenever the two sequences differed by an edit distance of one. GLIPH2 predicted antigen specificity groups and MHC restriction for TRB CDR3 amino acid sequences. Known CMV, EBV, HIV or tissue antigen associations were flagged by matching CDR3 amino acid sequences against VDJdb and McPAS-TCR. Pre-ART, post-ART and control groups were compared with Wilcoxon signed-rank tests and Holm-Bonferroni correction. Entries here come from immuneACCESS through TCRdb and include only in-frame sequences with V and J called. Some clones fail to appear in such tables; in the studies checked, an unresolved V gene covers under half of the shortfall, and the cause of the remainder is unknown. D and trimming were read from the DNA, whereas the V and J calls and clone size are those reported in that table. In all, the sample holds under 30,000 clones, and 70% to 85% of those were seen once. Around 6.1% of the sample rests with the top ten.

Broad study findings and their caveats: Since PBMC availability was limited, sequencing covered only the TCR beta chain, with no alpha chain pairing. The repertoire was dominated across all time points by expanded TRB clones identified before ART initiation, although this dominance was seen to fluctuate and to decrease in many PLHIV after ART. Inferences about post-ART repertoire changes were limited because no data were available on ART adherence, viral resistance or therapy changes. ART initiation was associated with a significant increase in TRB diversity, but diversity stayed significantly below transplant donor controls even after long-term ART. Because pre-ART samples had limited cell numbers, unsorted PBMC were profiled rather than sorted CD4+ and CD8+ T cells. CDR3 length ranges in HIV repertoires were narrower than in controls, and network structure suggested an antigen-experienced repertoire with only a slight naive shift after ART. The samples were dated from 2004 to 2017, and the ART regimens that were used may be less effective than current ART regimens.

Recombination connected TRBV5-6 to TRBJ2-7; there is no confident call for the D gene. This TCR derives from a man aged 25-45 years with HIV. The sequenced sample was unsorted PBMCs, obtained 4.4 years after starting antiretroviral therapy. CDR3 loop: CASSLGPNGGEQYF. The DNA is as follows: TGTGCCAGCAGCTTGGGGCCTAACGGCGGCGAGCAGTACTTC.